This T cell receptor beta chain was found in a study of radiotherapy plus CTLA-4 blockade in lung cancer (dated by TCRdb to 2016 to 2019). With regard to the full study: Objective responses were observed in 15% to 20% of enrolled patients, and disease control was achieved in 25% to 40%. What the work shows at the level of the full study, not this receptor alone: Early dynamic changes in blood T cell clones, together with increased serum interferon-beta after radiation, were reported as the strongest predictors of response. After treatment with radiotherapy and ipilimumab, TCR clones that came from tumors expanded in the peripheral blood.

The library was prepared using the immunoSEQ multiplex PCR assay. TCRdb limited this immuneACCESS table to in-frame rearrangements with V and J called. A share of clones is missing; checked studies link under half to unresolved V genes, and the rest is unexplained. Present in this sample are over 95,000 clones, approximately 74% of which were seen just once. The ten most abundant clones make up 2.5% to 3% of the sample. Concerning this clone itself: Its antigen is not yet known. Base qualities were left out, and no much larger clone turns up one base away.

In this study, focal radiation therapy paired with CTLA-4 blockade (ipilimumab) was tested in patients who had chemo-refractory metastatic non-small-cell lung cancer. Sequences were derived from peripheral blood, sampled from a patient treated with radiotherapy plus ipilimumab. The sequence derives from a human donor with non-small cell lung cancer who had a partial response to radiotherapy plus ipilimumab. Some clones in this sample may be carry-over from other donors' samples.

The sequence in DNA is TGTGCCAGCAGCCCCCGGGCCGGGACAGGATTTTTAGGCTACACCTTC. Translation gives CASSPRAGTGFLGYTF. The rearranged chain carries TRBV11-2 and TRBJ1-2; 8 bases in the middle match TRBD1. From a lookup of the germline V gene, CDR1 and CDR2 are SGHAT and FQNNGV. Taken from cysteine to phenylalanine, the CDR3 has 16 residues. Only the CDR3 portion is preserved as DNA: 48 bases, with reading frame beginning at the first base. Relative to germline, V is missing 5 bases and J is missing 8 bases, with 16 bases of the junction outside any gene match.